This T cell receptor (beta chain) was sequenced in a study of T cell responses to AZD1222 COVID-19 vaccine. CDR3 length: 16 residues. Per germline, CDR1 SGHTA and CDR2 FQGNSA. J was trimmed by 8 bases and V by 0 bases; bases with no gene match: 12. Concerning this clone itself: The antigen remains undetermined.

Measured with immunoSEQ multiplex PCR; TCRdb has only the in-frame clones, and not every one. The sample lists tens of thousands of clones, around 90% occurring once. Study outcomes and limitations: Repertoires in all cases were sampled only once the peak T cell response had passed. Among AZD1222 vaccinees, only six were seropositive at baseline.

The chain joins TRBV7-2 to TRBJ1-2; TRBD1 agrees at 7 bases. The receptor was derived from an adult who received the AZD1222 COVID-19 vaccine. This specimen was peripheral blood, taken 28 days after the second AZD1222 dose. The CDR3 reads CASSLAFGREGGGYTF. CDR3 in DNA: TGTGCCAGCAGCTTAGCTTTCGGTCGGGAAGGGGGCGGCTACACCTTC. Supplemented by reference TRBV7-2 and TRBJ1-2, the full variable domain reads GAGVSQSPSNKVTEKGKDVELRCDPISGHTALYWYRQSLGQGLEFLIYFQGNSAPDKSGLPSDRFSAERTGGSVSTLTIQRTQQEDSAVYLCASSLAFGREGGGYTFGSGTRLTVV.